The clone carrying this TCR beta chain turned up a few times. Its specificity is unknown. The V and J ends lost 5 bases and 1 base respectively, with 6 bases between them. This CDR3 has 11 residues. Germline loops: CDR1 DFQATT, CDR2 SNEGSKA (reference sequence). Through template switching, a universal primer site was introduced, and the cDNA contained unique molecular identifiers. TCRdb ran MiXCR on the 5' RACE reads and lists one entry per CDR3 protein. The sample consists of hundreds of thousands of distinct CDR3 sequences, around 5.7% of them appearing once. This specimen belongs to a study of identical twins. Study outcomes and limitations: The study drew conclusions from cross-sectional statistical analysis, not from following the same donors. Excess low generation probability was seen in twin-shared out-of-frame alpha sequences.

The chain carries TRBV20-1 and TRBJ2-7; D call uncertain. The source of this sequence is a man between 18 and 35 years old in good health. Sequencing was done on a sample of naive T cells sorted from blood. CDR3 loop: CSALGSYEQYF. CDR3 DNA sequence: TGCAGTGCTCTCGGTTCCTACGAGCAGTACTTC.